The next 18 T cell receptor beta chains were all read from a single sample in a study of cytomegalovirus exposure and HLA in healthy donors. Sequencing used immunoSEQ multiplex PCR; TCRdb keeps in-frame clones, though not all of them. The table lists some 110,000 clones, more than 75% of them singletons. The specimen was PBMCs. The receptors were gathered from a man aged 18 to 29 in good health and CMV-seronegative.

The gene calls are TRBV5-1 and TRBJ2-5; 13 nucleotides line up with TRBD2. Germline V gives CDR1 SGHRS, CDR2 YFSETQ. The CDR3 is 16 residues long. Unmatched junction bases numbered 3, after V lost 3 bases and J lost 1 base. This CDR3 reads CASSYRLAGGQETQYF. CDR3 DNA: TGCGCCAGCAGCTACAGACTAGCGGGGGGCCAAGAGACCCAGTACTTC.

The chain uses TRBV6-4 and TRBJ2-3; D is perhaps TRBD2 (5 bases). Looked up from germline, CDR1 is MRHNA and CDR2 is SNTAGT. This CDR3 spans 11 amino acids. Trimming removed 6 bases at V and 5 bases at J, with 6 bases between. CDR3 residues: CASRGGDTQYF. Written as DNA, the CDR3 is TGTGCCAGCAGAGGAGGAGATACGCAGTATTTT.

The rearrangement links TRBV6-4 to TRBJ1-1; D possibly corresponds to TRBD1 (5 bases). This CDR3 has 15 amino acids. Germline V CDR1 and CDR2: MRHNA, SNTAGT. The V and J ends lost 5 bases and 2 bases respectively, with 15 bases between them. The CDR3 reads CASSQRGGLNTEAFF. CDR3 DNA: TGTGCCAGCAGTCAACGGGGGGGTTTAAACACTGAAGCTTTCTTT.

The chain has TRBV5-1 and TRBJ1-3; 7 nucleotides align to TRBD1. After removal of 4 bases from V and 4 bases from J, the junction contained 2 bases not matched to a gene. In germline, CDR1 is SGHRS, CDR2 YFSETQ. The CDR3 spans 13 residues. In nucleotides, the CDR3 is TGCGCCAGCAGCGTGGGACAGGGAAACACCATATATTTT. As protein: CASSVGQGNTIYF.

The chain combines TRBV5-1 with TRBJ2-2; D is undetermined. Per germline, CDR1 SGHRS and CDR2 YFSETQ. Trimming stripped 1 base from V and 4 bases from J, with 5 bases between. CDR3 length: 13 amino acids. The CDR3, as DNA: TGCGCCAGCAGCTTGACCAGCACCGGGGAGCTGTTTTTT. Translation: CASSLTSTGELFF.

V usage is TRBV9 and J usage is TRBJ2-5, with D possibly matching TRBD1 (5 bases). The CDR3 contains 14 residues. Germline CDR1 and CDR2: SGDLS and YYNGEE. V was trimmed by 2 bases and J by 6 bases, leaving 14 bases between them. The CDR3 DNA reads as TGTGCCAGCAGCGTGAGGACACCATCTAAGACCCAGTACTTC. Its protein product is CASSVRTPSKTQYF.

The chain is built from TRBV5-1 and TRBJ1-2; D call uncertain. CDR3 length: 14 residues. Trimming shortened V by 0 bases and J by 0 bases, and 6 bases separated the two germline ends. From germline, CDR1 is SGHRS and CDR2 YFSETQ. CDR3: CASSLADTNYGYTF. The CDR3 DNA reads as TGCGCCAGCAGCTTGGCCGACACTAACTATGGCTACACCTTC.

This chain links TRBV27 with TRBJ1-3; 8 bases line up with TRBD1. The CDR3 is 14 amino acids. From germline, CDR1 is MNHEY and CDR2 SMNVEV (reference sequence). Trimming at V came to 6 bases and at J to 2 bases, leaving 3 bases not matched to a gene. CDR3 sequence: CASRTTGAGNTIYF. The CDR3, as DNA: TGTGCCAGCAGGACGACAGGGGCTGGAAACACCATATATTTT.

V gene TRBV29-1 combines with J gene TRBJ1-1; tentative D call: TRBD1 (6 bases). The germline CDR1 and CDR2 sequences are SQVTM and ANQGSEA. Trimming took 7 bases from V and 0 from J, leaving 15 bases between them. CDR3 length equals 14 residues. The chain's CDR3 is CSADAGALNTEAFF. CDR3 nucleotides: TGCAGCGCCGACGCAGGGGCCTTGAACACTGAAGCTTTCTTT.

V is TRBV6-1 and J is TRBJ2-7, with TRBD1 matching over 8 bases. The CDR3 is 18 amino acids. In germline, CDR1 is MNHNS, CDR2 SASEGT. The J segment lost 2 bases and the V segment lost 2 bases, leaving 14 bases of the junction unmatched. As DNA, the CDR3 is TGTGCCAGCAGTGAAACAACCAGAAGGACAGGGAACGCCTACGAGCAGTACTTC. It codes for CASSETTRRTGNAYEQYF.

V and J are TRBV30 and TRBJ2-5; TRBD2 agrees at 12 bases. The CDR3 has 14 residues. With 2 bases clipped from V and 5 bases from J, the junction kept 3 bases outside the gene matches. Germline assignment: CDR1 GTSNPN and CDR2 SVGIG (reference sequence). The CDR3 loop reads CAWSWTSGKETQYF. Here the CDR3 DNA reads TGTGCCTGGAGTTGGACTAGCGGGAAGGAGACCCAGTACTTC.

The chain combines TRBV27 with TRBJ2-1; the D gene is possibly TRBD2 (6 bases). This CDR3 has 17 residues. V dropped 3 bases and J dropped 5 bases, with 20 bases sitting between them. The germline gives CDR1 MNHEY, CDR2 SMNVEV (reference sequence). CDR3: CASSFRSTQRANNEQFF. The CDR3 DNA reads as TGTGCCAGCAGTTTTCGGAGCACCCAGCGGGCTAACAATGAGCAGTTCTTC.

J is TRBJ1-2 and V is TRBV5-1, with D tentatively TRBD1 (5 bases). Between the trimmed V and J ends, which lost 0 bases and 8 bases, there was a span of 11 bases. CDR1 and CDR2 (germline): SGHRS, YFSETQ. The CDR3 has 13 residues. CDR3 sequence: CASSLGDNRGYTF. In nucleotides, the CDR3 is TGCGCCAGCAGCTTGGGAGATAACAGGGGCTACACCTTC.

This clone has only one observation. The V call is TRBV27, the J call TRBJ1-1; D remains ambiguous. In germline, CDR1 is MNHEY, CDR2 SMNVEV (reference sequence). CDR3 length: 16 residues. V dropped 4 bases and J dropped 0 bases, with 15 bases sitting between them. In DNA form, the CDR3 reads TGTGCCAGCAGTTCCCTCCCGACACGACTGAACACTGAAGCTTTCTTT. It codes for CASSSLPTRLNTEAFF.

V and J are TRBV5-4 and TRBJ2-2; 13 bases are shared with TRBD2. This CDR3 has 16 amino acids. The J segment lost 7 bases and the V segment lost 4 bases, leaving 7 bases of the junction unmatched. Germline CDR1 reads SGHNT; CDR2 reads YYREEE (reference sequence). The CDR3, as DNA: TGTGCCAGCAGCCTGGGACTAGCGGGGTTGGGCGGGGAGCTGTTTTTT. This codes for CASSLGLAGLGGELFF. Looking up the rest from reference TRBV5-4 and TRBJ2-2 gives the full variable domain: ETGVTQSPTHLIKTRGQQVTLRCSSQSGHNTVSWYQQALGQGPQFIFQYYREEENGRGNFPPRFSGLQFPNYSSELNVNALELDDSALYLCASSLGLAGLGGELFFGEGSRLTVL.

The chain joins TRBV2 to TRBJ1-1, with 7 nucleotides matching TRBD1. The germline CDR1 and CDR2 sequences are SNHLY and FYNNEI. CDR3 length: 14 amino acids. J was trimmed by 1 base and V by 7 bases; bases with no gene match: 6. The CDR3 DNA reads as TGTGCCAGCACACTGACAGGGACGAACACTGAAGCTTTCTTT. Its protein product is CASTLTGTNTEAFF. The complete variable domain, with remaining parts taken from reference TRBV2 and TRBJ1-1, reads EPEVTQTPSHQVTQMGQEVILRCVPISNHLYFYWYRQILGQKVEFLVSFYNNEISEKSEIFDDQFSVERPDGSNFTLKIRSTKLEDSAMYFCASTLTGTNTEAFFGQGTRLTVV.

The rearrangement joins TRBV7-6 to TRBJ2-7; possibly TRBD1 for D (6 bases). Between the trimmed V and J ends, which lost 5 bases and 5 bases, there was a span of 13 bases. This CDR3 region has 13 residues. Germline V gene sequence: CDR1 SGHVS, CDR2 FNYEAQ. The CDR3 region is CASSRDILNEQYF. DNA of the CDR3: TGTGCCAGCAGCAGGGACATCCTGAACGAGCAGTACTTC. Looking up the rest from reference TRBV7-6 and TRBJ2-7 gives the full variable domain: GAGVSQSPRYKVTKRGQDVALRCDPISGHVSLYWYRQALGQGPEFLTYFNYEAQQDKSGLPNDRFSAERPEGSISTLTIQRTEQRDSAMYRCASSRDILNEQYFGPGTRLTVT.

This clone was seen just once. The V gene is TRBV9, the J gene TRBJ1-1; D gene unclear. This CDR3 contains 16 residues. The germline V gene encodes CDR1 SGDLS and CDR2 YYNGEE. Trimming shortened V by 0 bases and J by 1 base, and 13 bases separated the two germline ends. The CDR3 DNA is TGTGCCAGCAGCGTAGGAGGGCTGGGCAGGAACACTGAAGCTTTCTTT. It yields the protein CASSVGGLGRNTEAFF.